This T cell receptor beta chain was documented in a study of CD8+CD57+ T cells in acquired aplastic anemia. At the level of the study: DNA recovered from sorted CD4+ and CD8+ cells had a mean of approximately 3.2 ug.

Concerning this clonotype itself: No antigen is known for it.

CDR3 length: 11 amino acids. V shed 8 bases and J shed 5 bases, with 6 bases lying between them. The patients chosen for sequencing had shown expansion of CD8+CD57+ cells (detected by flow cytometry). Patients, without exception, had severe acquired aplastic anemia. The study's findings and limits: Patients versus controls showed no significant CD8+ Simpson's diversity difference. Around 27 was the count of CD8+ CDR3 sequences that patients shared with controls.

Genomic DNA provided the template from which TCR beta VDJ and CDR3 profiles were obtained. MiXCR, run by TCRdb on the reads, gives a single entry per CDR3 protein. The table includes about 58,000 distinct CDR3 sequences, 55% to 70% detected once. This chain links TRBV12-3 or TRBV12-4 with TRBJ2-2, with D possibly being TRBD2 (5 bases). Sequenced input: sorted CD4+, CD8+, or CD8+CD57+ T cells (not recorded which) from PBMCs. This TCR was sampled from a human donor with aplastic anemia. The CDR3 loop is CASRGTGELFF. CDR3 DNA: TGTGCCAGCCGAGGGACCGGGGAGCTGTTTTTT.